This T cell receptor beta chain is drawn from a study of blood T cells in healthy people across ages. A note on this clonotype: Its antigen is unidentified.

A second about 7 to 12 cycle PCR used barcoded and J-beta primers. TCRdb reprocessed the 5' RACE reads with MiXCR, giving one entry per CDR3 protein. Of more than 450,000 distinct CDR3 sequences detected, about 29% appear once; the ten largest clones hold approximately 3.5%. CDR3 length: 16 residues. Germline CDR1 SQVTM, CDR2 ANQGSEA. Study results and limitations: Unsorted PBMCs prevented conclusive naive versus antigen-experienced comparison.

These data were also filed under a second study, of T cells of mothers and their children. From that report: Primer M1S, used in the second PCR, introduced sample barcodes and 2-4 random nucleotides. Related and unrelated pairs show TCR recombination output that thymic selection shapes similarly.

The genes are TRBV29-1 and TRBJ2-5, with 13 bases identical to TRBD2. The DNA end favors TRBJ2-1, so the J call may be wrong. The TCR sequence derives from a boy aged 2 to 9 in good health. Sequenced: blood. The CDR3 is CSGGTSGALGHNEQFF. CDR3 sequence (DNA): TGCAGCGGCGGGACTAGCGGGGCCCTAGGGCACAATGAGCAGTTCTTC.